The next 19 T cell receptor beta chains were all read from a single sample in a study of blood T cell repertoires in COVID-19. Sequencing used immunoSEQ multiplex PCR; TCRdb keeps in-frame clones, though not all of them. The data show about 60,000 clones, 76% seen once. Sequencing was performed on peripheral blood. These TCRs come from a woman of 80 years or more with acute or convalescent COVID-19.

The chain has TRBV7-8 and TRBJ1-1; no clear D. The germline CDR1 and CDR2 sequences are SGHVS and FQNEAQ. This CDR3 contains 16 residues. The ends were cut back, 5 bases at V and 4 bases at J, with 20 bases in the middle. CDR3 sequence reads: CASSPRDVFYGTEAFF. CDR3 DNA sequence: TGTGCCAGCAGCCCACGGGATGTATTTTATGGCACTGAAGCTTTCTTT.

This sequence joins TRBV6-6 and TRBJ2-2; 15 nucleotides align to TRBD2. Germline V gene sequence: CDR1 MNHNY, CDR2 SVGAGI (reference sequence). V dropped 5 bases and J dropped 3; count of bases not matched to a gene: 4. The length of the CDR3 is 17 residues. This CDR3 reads CASSPRTSGRDTGELFF. The CDR3 nucleotides read TGTGCCAGCAGTCCCAGGACTAGCGGGAGGGACACCGGGGAGCTGTTTTTT.

The V gene is TRBV7-9, the J gene TRBJ2-5; 10 nucleotides line up with TRBD2. The CDR3 contains 15 residues. Germline trimming cut 4 bases from V and 4 bases from J; bases unmatched to any gene: 6. Looked up from germline, CDR1 is SEHNR and CDR2 is FQNEAQ (reference sequence). Here the CDR3 DNA reads TGTGCCAGCAGCTCCCCAGCGGGAGGGCGAGAGACCCAGTACTTC. Amino acid sequence: CASSSPAGGRETQYF.

This clone was seen only once. CDR3 protein: CASSSILQRAGASYEQYF. The CDR3 bases are TGTGCCAGCAGTTCTATCCTCCAGCGGGCGGGAGCCTCCTACGAGCAGTACTTC. This chain links TRBV27 with TRBJ2-7, with 7 bases that match TRBD2. V was clipped by 4 bases and J by 0 bases; unmatched bases: 15. Germline V gives CDR1 MNHEY, CDR2 SMNVEV (reference sequence). The CDR3 is 18 amino acids.

The table lists this clone with a few counts. This chain joins TRBV4-2 and TRBJ1-2; D unclear. V lost 3 bases and J lost 8, with 10 bases in between. The CDR3 is made up of 12 amino acids. In germline, CDR1 is LGHNA, CDR2 YNFKEQ. CDR3 in amino acids: CASSHSDWGYTF. The CDR3 bases are TGTGCCAGCAGCCACAGTGATTGGGGCTACACCTTC.

The V call is TRBV3-1 (or the pseudogene TRBV3-2), the J call TRBJ2-7, with D possibly TRBD2 on 6 matching bases. The CDR3 is 16 amino acids. Germline loops: CDR1 LGHDT, CDR2 YNNKEL (reference sequence). Trimming took off 1 base at V and 7 bases at J, with 20 bases between the two ends. CDR3 nucleotides: TGTGCCAGCAGCCAAGCCTGGAGAGCTGCGGGGCGGGAGCAGTACTTC. This codes for CASSQAWRAAGREQYF.

This sequence joins TRBV2 and TRBJ1-2; TRBD1 matches 7 bases. The CDR3 is 16 amino acids. Germline V gives CDR1 SNHLY, CDR2 FYNNEI. The V and J ends lost 5 bases and 0 bases, in that order; junction bases with no gene match: 9. CDR3 nucleotide sequence: TGTGCCAGCAGTACAGGACAGGTACTAGCTAACTATGGCTACACCTTC. Protein product: CASSTGQVLANYGYTF.

This chain links TRBV7-2 with TRBJ2-5, with TRBD1 as a possible D gene (6 bases). The CDR3 has 13 amino acids. Germline loops: CDR1 SGHTA, CDR2 FQGNSA. Between the trimmed V and J ends, which lost 2 bases and 3 bases, there was a span of 7 bases. CDR3 sequence (DNA): TGTGCCAGCAGCTTAACAGGGAAAGAGACCCAGTACTTC. Protein: CASSLTGKETQYF.

This chain uses TRBV6-5 with TRBJ2-1, with no clear D. Trimming shortened V by 2 bases and J by 5 bases, and 10 bases separated the two germline ends. The CDR3 spans 14 residues. CDR1 and CDR2 from the germline V gene are MNHEY and SVGAGI. The CDR3 loop is CASSYGPGNNEQFF. The CDR3 nucleotides are TGTGCCAGCAGTTACGGTCCGGGTAACAATGAGCAGTTCTTC.

This chain links TRBV19 with TRBJ2-7; TRBD1 aligns across 7 bases. The CDR3 loop spans 14 amino acids. Germline CDR1 LNHDA, CDR2 SQIVND (reference sequence). With 3 bases clipped from V and 5 bases from J, the junction kept 7 bases outside the gene matches. CDR3 amino acids: CASSMLGTAHEQYF. The CDR3 DNA is TGTGCCAGTAGTATGCTGGGGACAGCCCACGAGCAGTACTTC.

This clone has just one count. The V gene is TRBV29-1, the J gene TRBJ2-3, with 7 bases aligning to TRBD1. Losses at the gene ends were 7 bases for V and 7 bases for J; bases not matched to a gene: 14. The CDR3 has 14 amino acids. CDR1 is SQVTM and CDR2 is ANQGSEA in the germline V gene. CDR3 sequence reads: CSALDRSNQNTQYF. For the CDR3, the DNA is TGCAGCGCCCTGGACAGGAGCAATCAAAATACGCAGTATTTT.

This clone was counted a few times. The rearrangement joins TRBV9 to TRBJ2-2; tentative D call: TRBD2 (6 bases). This CDR3 has 17 amino acids. CDR1 and CDR2 (germline): SGDLS, YYNGEE. Trimming stripped 4 bases from V and 1 base from J, with 17 bases between. The CDR3 spells CASSPRLGGKNTGELFF. CDR3 nucleotides: TGTGCCAGCAGCCCCCGCCTGGGCGGGAAGAACACCGGGGAGCTGTTTTTT. Full variable domain (outside the CDR3, taken from reference TRBV9 and TRBJ2-2): DSGVTQTPKHLITATGQRVTLRCSPRSGDLSVYWYQQSLDQGLQFLIQYYNGEERAKGNILERFSAQQFPDLHSELNLSSLELGDSALYFCASSPRLGGKNTGELFFGEGSRLTVL.

Points on this clone: The sample holds other DNA sequences that translate to the same CDR3. The chain recombines TRBV2 with TRBJ1-5; D perhaps matches TRBD1 (6 bases). The CDR3 sequence is 14 residues long. Trimming shortened V by 6 bases and J by 1 base, and 10 bases separated the two germline ends. CDR1 and CDR2 from the germline V gene are SNHLY and FYNNEI. The chain's CDR3 is CASRTGLSNQPQHF. The CDR3 DNA reads as TGTGCCAGCAGGACAGGCTTGAGCAATCAGCCCCAGCATTTT.

The chain carries TRBV3-1 (or the pseudogene TRBV3-2) and TRBJ2-7; D unresolved. Looked up from germline, CDR1 is LGHDT and CDR2 is YNNKEL (reference sequence). V lost 0 bases and J 0 bases, leaving 9 bases between the germline ends. This CDR3 region has 15 residues. The CDR3 loop reads CASSQDYSPSYEQYF. The CDR3 DNA is TGTGCCAGCAGCCAAGATTACAGTCCCTCCTACGAGCAGTACTTC.

Here the CDR3 reads CASSPHRDRYEQYF. CDR3 DNA sequence: TGTGCCAGCAGCCCGCACAGGGATCGGTACGAGCAGTACTTC. This chain connects TRBV6-5 to TRBJ2-7, with D possibly TRBD1 on 6 matching bases. The germline V gene has CDR1 MNHEY and CDR2 SVGAGI. The V end was cut by 6 bases, the J end by 4 bases, with 16 bases between. This CDR3 contains 14 residues.

The rearrangement links TRBV9 to TRBJ2-3, with D possibly being TRBD2 (5 bases). Germline assignment: CDR1 SGDLS and CDR2 YYNGEE. V gave up 2 bases and J gave up 7 bases, with 17 bases separating them. There are 15 residues in the CDR3. CDR3 sequence: CASSVLAAVGNTQYF. DNA of the CDR3: TGTGCCAGCAGCGTTCTAGCCGCGGTTGGGAATACGCAGTATTTT.

V gene TRBV15 combines with J gene TRBJ2-1, with 7 bases aligning to TRBD2. This CDR3 has 20 amino acids. The V segment lost 1 base and the J segment 0 bases; nucleotides outside the gene matches: 15. Germline loops: CDR1 LNHNV, CDR2 YYDKDF (reference sequence). CDR3 protein: CATSRAGLGSGWSSYNEQFF. In nucleotides, the CDR3 is TGTGCCACCAGCAGAGCGGGGCTTGGTAGCGGGTGGAGCTCCTACAATGAGCAGTTCTTC.

The rearrangement links TRBV2 to TRBJ1-6; possible D gene TRBD1, 5 bases. This CDR3 region has 14 residues. Deletions cut 6 bases from V and 8 bases from J, with 14 bases between. Germline V gene sequence: CDR1 SNHLY, CDR2 FYNNEI. CDR3 loop: CASRETVTYSPLHF. As DNA, the CDR3 is TGTGCCAGCAGAGAGACAGTTACTTATTCACCCCTCCACTTT.

DNA for the CDR3: TGTGCCAGCAGCTGGCCCGCTAGCGGGACGAACACCGGGGAGCTGTTTTTT. Translating it yields CASSWPASGTNTGELFF. The rearrangement links TRBV11-2 to TRBJ2-2, with TRBD2 identical over 9 bases. J gave up 0 bases and V 4 bases, and 6 bases lay outside the gene matches. This CDR3 region has 17 residues. Germline CDR1 and CDR2: SGHAT and FQNNGV.